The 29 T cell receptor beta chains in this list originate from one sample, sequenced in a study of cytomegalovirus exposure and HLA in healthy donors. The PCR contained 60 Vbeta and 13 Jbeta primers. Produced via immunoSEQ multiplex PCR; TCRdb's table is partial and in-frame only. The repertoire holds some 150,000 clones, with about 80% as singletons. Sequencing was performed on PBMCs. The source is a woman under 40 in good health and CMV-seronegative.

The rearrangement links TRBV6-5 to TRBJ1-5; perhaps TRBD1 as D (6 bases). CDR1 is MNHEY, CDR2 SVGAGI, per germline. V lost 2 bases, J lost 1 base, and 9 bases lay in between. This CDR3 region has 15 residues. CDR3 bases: TGTGCCAGCAGTTACGCGGGGGGCAGCAATCAGCCCCAGCATTTT. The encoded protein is CASSYAGGSNQPQHF.

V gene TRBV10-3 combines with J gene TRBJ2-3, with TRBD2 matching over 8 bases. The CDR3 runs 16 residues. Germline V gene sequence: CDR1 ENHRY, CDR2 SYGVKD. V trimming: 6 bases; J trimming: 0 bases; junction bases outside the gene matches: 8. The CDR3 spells CAISEPGLGSTDTQYF. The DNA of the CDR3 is TGTGCCATCAGCGAACCGGGACTAGGGAGCACAGATACGCAGTATTTT.

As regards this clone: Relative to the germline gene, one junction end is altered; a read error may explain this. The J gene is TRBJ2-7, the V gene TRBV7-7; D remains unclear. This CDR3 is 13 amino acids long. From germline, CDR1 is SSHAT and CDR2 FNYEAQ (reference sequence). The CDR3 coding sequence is TGTGCTAGCAGCTTTGGCAGGACCTACGAGCAGTACTTC. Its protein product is CASSFGRTYEQYF.

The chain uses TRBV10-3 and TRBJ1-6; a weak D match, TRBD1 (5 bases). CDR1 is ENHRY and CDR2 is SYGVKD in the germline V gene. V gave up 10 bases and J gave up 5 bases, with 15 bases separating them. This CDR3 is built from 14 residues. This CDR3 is CATATGHHNSPLHF. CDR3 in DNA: TGTGCCACCGCTACAGGACACCATAATTCACCCCTCCACTTT.

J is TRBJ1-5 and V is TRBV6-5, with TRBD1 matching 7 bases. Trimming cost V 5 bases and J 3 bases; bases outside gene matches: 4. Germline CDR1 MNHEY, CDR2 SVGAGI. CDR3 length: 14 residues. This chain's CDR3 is CASSRDRNNQPQHF. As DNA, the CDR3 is TGTGCCAGCAGTAGGGACAGAAACAATCAGCCCCAGCATTTT.

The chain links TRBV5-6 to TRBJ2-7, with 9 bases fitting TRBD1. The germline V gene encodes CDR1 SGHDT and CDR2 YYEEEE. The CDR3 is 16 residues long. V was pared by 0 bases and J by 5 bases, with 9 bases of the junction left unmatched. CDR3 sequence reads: CASSLEGQGPLDEQYF. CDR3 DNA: TGTGCCAGCAGCTTGGAGGGACAGGGACCCTTAGACGAGCAGTACTTC.

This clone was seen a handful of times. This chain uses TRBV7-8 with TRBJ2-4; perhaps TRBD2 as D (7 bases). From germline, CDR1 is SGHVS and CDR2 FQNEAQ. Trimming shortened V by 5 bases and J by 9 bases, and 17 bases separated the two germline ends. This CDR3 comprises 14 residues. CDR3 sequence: CASSPGRGGSIQYF. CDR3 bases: TGTGCCAGCAGCCCGGGGAGGGGGGGCTCCATTCAGTACTTC.

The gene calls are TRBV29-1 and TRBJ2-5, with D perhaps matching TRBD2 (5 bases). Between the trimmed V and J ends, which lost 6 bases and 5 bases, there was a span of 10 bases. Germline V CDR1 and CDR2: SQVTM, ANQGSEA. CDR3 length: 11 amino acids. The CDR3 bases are TGCAGCGTGAGGGTGGGGGAGACCCAGTACTTC. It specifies CSVRVGETQYF.

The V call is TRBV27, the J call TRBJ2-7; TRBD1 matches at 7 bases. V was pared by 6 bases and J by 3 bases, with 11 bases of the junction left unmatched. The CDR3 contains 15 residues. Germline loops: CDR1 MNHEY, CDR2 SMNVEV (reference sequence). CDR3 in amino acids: CASRLTGNRFYEQYF. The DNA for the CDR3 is TGTGCCAGCAGGTTGACAGGGAACCGTTTCTACGAGCAGTACTTC.

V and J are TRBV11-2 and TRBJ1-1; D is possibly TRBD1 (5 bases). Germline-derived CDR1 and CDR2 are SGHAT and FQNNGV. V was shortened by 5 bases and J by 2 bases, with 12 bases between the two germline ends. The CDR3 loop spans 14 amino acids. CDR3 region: CASSPGYSNTEAFF. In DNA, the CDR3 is TGTGCCAGCAGCCCAGGGTACAGCAACACTGAAGCTTTCTTT. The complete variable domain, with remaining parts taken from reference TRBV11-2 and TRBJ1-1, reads EAGVAQSPRYKIIEKRQSVAFWCNPISGHATLYWYQQILGQGPKLLIQFQNNGVVDDSQLPKDRFSAERLKGVDSTLKIQPAKLEDSAVYLCASSPGYSNTEAFFGQGTRLTVV.

The CDR3 loop reads CASSPGQGTDTQYF. CDR3 coding DNA: TGTGCCAGCAGCCCTGGACAGGGTACAGATACGCAGTATTTT. The V and J genes are TRBV13 and TRBJ2-3; 8 nucleotides agree with TRBD1. V gave up 5 bases and J gave up 3 bases; unmatched junction bases: 4. The CDR3 contains 14 residues. Germline V lookup: CDR1 PRHDT, CDR2 FYEKMQ (reference sequence).

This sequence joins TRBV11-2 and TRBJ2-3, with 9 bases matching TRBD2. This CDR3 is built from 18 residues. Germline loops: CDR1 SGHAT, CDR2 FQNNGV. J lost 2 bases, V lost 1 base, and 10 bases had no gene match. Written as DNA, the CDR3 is TGTGCCAGCAGCTTAGGGCGGGGGGGCCGAAAGAACACAGATACGCAGTATTTT. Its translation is CASSLGRGGRKNTDTQYF.

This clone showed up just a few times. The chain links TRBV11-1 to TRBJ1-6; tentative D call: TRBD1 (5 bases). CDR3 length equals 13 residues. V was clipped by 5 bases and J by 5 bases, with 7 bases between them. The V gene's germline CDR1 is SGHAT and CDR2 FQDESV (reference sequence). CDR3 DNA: TGTGCCAGCAGCCAGACAGATAATTCACCCCTCCACTTT. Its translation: CASSQTDNSPLHF.

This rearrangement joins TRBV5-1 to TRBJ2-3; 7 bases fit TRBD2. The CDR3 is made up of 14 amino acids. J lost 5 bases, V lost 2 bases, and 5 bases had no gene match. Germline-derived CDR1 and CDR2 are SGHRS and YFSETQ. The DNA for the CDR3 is TGCGCCAGCAGCTTCCGGGGGGAGGGAGATACGCAGTATTTT. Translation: CASSFRGEGDTQYF.

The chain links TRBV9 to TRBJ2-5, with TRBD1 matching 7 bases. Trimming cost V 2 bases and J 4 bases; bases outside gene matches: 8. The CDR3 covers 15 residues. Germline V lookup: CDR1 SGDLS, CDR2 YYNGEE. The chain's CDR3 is CASSVRQGDRETQYF. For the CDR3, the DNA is TGTGCCAGCAGCGTCCGACAGGGAGATAGAGAGACCCAGTACTTC.

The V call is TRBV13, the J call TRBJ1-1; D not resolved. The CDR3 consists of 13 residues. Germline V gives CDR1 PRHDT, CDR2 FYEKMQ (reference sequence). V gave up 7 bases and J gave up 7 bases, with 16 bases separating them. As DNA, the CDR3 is TGTGCCAGCACCCAGCGGGGTGACGGTGAAGCTTTCTTT. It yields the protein CASTQRGDGEAFF.

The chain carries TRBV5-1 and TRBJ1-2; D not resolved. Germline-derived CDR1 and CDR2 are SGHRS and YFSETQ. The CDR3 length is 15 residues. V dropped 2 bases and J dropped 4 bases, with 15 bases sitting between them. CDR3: CASSFRTTRPYGYTF. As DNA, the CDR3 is TGCGCCAGCAGCTTTAGAACGACACGACCCTATGGCTACACCTTC.

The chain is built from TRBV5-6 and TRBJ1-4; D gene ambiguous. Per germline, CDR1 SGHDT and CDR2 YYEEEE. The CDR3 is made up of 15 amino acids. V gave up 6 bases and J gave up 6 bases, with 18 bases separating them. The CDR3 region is CASNQLRVEDEKLFF. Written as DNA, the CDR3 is TGTGCCAGCAACCAACTTAGGGTGGAGGATGAAAAACTGTTTTTT.

The CDR3 is CASSLDSLMTSKAGANVLTF. The CDR3 DNA follows: TGTGCCAGCAGCTTAGACTCCTTAATGACTAGCAAAGCTGGGGCCAACGTCCTGACTTTC. This chain uses TRBV11-2 with TRBJ2-6; 7 bases align to TRBD2. The junction had 13 bases not matched to a gene; V was cut back by 0 bases and J by 2 bases. The germline gives CDR1 SGHAT, CDR2 FQNNGV. The CDR3 length is 20 residues.

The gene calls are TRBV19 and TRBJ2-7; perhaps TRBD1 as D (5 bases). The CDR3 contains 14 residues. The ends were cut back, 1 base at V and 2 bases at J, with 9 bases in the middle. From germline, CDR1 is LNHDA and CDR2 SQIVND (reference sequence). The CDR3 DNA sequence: TGTGCCAGTAGTATAGCTGACAGAGCCTACGAGCAGTACTTC. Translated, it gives CASSIADRAYEQYF.

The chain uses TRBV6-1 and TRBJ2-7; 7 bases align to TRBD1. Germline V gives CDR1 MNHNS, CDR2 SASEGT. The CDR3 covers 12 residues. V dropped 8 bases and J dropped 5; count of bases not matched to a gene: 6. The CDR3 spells CASEDRFHEQYF. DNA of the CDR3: TGTGCCAGCGAGGACAGGTTCCACGAGCAGTACTTC.

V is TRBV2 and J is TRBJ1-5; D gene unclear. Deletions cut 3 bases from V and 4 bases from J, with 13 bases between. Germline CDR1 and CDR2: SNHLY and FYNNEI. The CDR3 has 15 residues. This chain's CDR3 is CASSEFSWANQPQHF. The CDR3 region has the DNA TGTGCCAGCAGTGAGTTCTCATGGGCAAATCAGCCCCAGCATTTT.

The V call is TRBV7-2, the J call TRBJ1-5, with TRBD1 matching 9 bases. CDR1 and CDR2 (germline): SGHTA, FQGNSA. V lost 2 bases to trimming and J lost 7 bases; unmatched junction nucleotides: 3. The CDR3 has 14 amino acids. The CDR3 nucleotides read TGTGCCAGCAGCTTATCGGGACAGGGACAGCCCCAGCATTTT. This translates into CASSLSGQGQPQHF.

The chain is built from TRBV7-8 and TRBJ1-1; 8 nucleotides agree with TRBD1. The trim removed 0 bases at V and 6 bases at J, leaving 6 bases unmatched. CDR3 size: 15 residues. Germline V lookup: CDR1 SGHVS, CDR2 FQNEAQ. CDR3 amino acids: CASSLAGQGLPEAFF. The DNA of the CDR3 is TGTGCCAGCAGCTTAGCCGGACAGGGCTTGCCTGAAGCTTTCTTT. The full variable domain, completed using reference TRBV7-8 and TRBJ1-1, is GAGVSQSPRYKVAKRGQDVALRCDPISGHVSLFWYQQALGQGPEFLTYFQNEAQLDKSGLPSDRFFAERPEGSVSTLKIQRTQQEDSAVYLCASSLAGQGLPEAFFGQGTRLTVV.

The CDR3 DNA reads as TGTGCCAGCTCACCACCGAACAGGGGAACCGGGGAGCTGTTTTTT. Translation: CASSPPNRGTGELFF. This rearrangement joins TRBV18 to TRBJ2-2; 7 bases fit TRBD1. V trimming: 0 bases; J trimming: 5 bases; junction bases outside the gene matches: 3. Looked up from germline, CDR1 is KGHSH and CDR2 is LQKENI. There are 15 residues in the CDR3.

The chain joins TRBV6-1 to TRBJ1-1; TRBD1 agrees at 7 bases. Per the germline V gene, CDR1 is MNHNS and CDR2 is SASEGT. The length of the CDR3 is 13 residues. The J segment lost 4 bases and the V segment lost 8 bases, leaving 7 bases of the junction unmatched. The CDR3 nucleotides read TGTGCCAGCGAGACAGGGTGGGGCACTGAAGCTTTCTTT. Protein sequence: CASETGWGTEAFF.

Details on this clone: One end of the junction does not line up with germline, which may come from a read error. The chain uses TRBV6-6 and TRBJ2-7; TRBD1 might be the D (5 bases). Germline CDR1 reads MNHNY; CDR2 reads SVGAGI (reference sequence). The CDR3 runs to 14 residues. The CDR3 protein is CASSATAPPDTRFF. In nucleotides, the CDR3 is TGTGCCAGCAGTGCTACCGCCCCTCCGGACACCCGTTTCTTC.

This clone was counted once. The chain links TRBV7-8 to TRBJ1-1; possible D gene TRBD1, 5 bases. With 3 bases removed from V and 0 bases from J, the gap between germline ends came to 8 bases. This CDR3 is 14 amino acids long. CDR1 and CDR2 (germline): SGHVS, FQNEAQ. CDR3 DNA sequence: TGTGCCAGCAGCTTGGACATGATGAACACTGAAGCTTTCTTT. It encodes CASSLDMMNTEAFF.

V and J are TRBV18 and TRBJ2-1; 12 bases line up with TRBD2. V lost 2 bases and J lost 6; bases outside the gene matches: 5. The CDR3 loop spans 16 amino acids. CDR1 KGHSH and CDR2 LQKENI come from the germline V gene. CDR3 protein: CASSPSTSGGSNEQFF. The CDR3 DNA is TGTGCCAGCTCACCAAGTACTAGCGGGGGGTCCAATGAGCAGTTCTTC.